A single sample is the source of the 10 T cell receptor beta chains below, sequenced in a study of radiation and T cells in renal cell carcinoma. As to time point: baseline pretreatment blood. The treatment: 15 Gy SBRT to primary tumor, nephrectomy 4 weeks later. Sequenced by immunoSEQ multiplex PCR; TCRdb stores in-frame clones only, minus some. The repertoire has 40,000 to 60,000 clones, approximately 83% of them found once; the top ten carry 31%. Sequencing used blood, obtained from a patient whose treatment included radiotherapy and nephrectomy. Receptors were obtained from a woman aged 70-85 years with renal cell carcinoma.

This clone was picked up a small number of times. J is TRBJ2-1 and V is TRBV6-5; 8 nucleotides match TRBD1. CDR1 is MNHEY, CDR2 SVGAGI, per germline. CDR3 length: 15 amino acids. Trimming at V came to 6 bases and at J to 3 bases, leaving 7 bases not matched to a gene. CDR3 loop: CASSLSRGLYNEQFF. The CDR3, as DNA: TGTGCCAGCAGCCTATCCAGGGGGCTCTACAATGAGCAGTTCTTC.

The chain links TRBV9 to TRBJ2-3; D is ambiguous. The CDR3 runs to 16 residues. Trimming stripped 0 bases from V and 1 base from J, with 12 bases between. CDR1 SGDLS and CDR2 YYNGEE come from the germline V gene. CDR3 sequence: CASSVATVTRTDTQYF. The CDR3 region has the DNA TGTGCCAGCAGCGTAGCGACTGTTACCCGCACAGATACGCAGTATTTT.

J is TRBJ1-1 and V is TRBV5-1, with 9 bases aligning to TRBD1. Germline CDR1 reads SGHRS; CDR2 reads YFSETQ. The CDR3 covers 14 residues. V shed 4 bases and J 5 bases; nucleotides not matched to a gene: 6. CDR3 coding DNA: TGCGCCAGCAGCATCGGACAGGGGTGGACTGAAGCTTTCTTT. Encoded protein: CASSIGQGWTEAFF.

The CDR3 coding sequence is TGTGCCATCAGGGAGGGACAGTCCCACGAGCAGTACTTC. Translation gives CAIREGQSHEQYF. V gene TRBV10-3 combines with J gene TRBJ2-7; D perhaps matches TRBD1 (7 bases). V lost 6 bases and J 5 bases, leaving 14 bases between the germline ends. Germline V gene sequence: CDR1 ENHRY, CDR2 SYGVKD. The CDR3 extends over 13 amino acids.

V usage is TRBV7-2 and J usage is TRBJ2-7; 9 bases fit TRBD2. Germline CDR1 and CDR2: SGHTA and FQGNSA. The CDR3 totals 16 residues. V gave up 5 bases and J gave up 2 bases; unmatched junction bases: 10. Here the CDR3 reads CASSPNGASGAYEQYF. The CDR3 coding sequence is TGTGCCAGCAGCCCTAATGGGGCTAGCGGGGCCTACGAGCAGTACTTC.

The CDR3 DNA follows: TGTGCCAGTATGATCGTGCTTAGCTACGAGCAGTACTTC. It is translated as CASMIVLSYEQYF. This sequence joins TRBV2 and TRBJ2-7; D call uncertain. CDR1 is SNHLY and CDR2 is FYNNEI in the germline V gene. V lost 9 bases, J lost 3 bases, and 15 bases lay in between. CDR3 length: 13 amino acids. Complete variable domain (other parts from reference TRBV2 and TRBJ2-7): EPEVTQTPSHQVTQMGQEVILRCVPISNHLYFYWYRQILGQKVEFLVSFYNNEISEKSEIFDDQFSVERPDGSNFTLKIRSTKLEDSAMYFCASMIVLSYEQYFGPGTRLTVT.

This chain uses TRBV10-3 with TRBJ1-5; D might be TRBD1 (5 bases). The CDR3 covers 13 residues. The germline V gene has CDR1 ENHRY and CDR2 SYGVKD. V was shortened by 10 bases and J by 4 bases, with 14 bases between the two germline ends. CDR3 sequence: CATAGTDNQPQHF. The CDR3 DNA sequence: TGTGCCACCGCCGGGACCGATAATCAGCCCCAGCATTTT.

The V and J genes are TRBV4-2 and TRBJ2-3; D possibly corresponds to TRBD2 (6 bases). The CDR3 runs to 15 residues. The germline V and J ends were trimmed by 4 bases and 2 bases, with 13 bases remaining between them. Per the germline V gene, CDR1 is LGHNA and CDR2 is YNFKEQ. CDR3 sequence: CASSPGTSNTDTQYF. For the CDR3, the DNA is TGTGCCAGCAGCCCCGGGACTTCTAACACAGATACGCAGTATTTT.

The chain carries TRBV30 and TRBJ2-1; TRBD1 is a possible D gene (5 bases). This CDR3 region has 16 residues. The germline CDR1 and CDR2 sequences are GTSNPN and SVGIG (reference sequence). Between the trimmed V and J ends, which lost 5 bases and 8 bases, there was a span of 25 bases. CDR3 DNA: TGTGCCTGGCGAACGGCGACAGCTCTCGACTGGGATGAGCAGTTCTTC. Its protein is CAWRTATALDWDEQFF.

The chain uses TRBV9 and TRBJ2-1; 9 bases align to TRBD1. The germline V gene has CDR1 SGDLS and CDR2 YYNGEE. The CDR3 runs 15 residues. J was trimmed by 8 bases and V by 4 bases; bases with no gene match: 10. The CDR3 bases are TGTGCCAGCAGCTCCCCGGGACAGGGTGTGGATGAGCAGTTCTTC. It encodes CASSSPGQGVDEQFF.